These 30 T cell receptor beta chains were all obtained from the same sample, sequenced in a study of shared clonotypes between healthy human individuals. Only in-frame clones appear in the TCRdb table, and some are missing; sequencing was by immunoSEQ multiplex PCR. Among roughly 1,100,000 clones listed, 65% to 75% were seen once. Sequencing was done on a sample of memory CD4+ T cells sorted from blood. Subset specified: CD45RA-negative fraction. Receptors were obtained from a man aged 18 to 30 in good health.

The chain has TRBV7-9 and TRBJ2-1, with TRBD2 matching over 8 bases. Trimming took 0 bases from V and 8 from J; bases not matched to a gene: 6. This CDR3 has 15 residues. Germline V gene lookup returns CDR1 SEHNR and CDR2 FQNEAQ (reference sequence). The CDR3 region is CASSLARGAYDEQFF. The CDR3 nucleotides are TGTGCCAGCAGCTTAGCGCGGGGGGCGTACGATGAGCAGTTCTTC. Variable domain in full (rest from reference TRBV7-9 and TRBJ2-1): DTGVSQNPRHKITKRGQNVTFRCDPISEHNRLYWYRQTLGQGPEFLTYFQNEAQLEKSRLLSDRFSAERPKGSFSTLEIQRTEQGDSAMYLCASSLARGAYDEQFFGPGTRLTVL.

The rearrangement links TRBV5-1 to TRBJ2-1; 9 bases agree with TRBD1. The germline gives CDR1 SGHRS, CDR2 YFSETQ. With 4 bases clipped from V and 8 bases from J, the junction kept 10 bases outside the gene matches. The CDR3 totals 15 residues. The DNA for the CDR3 is TGCGCCAGCAGCGATCCGGGACAGGGTAACCATGAGCAGTTCTTC. It is translated as CASSDPGQGNHEQFF.

In this sample, this clone turned up a few times. The chain uses TRBV30 and TRBJ1-4; 7 positions match TRBD1. The CDR3 is made up of 13 amino acids. Germline V gene sequence: CDR1 GTSNPN, CDR2 SVGIG (reference sequence). V shed 3 bases and J 8 bases; nucleotides not matched to a gene: 6. The CDR3 sequence is CAWSGNRGEKLFF. CDR3 DNA sequence: TGTGCCTGGAGCGGTAACAGGGGAGAAAAACTGTTTTTT.

V is TRBV5-4 and J is TRBJ2-3, with D unresolved. CDR1 and CDR2 (germline): SGHNT, YYREEE (reference sequence). The CDR3 is made up of 14 amino acids. Trimming stripped 0 bases from V and 6 bases from J, with 11 bases between. DNA for the CDR3: TGTGCCAGCAGCTTGGAGGTGGGTCGGGATACGCAGTATTTT. It translates to CASSLEVGRDTQYF.

This sequence joins TRBV10-3 and TRBJ2-7; maybe TRBD2 (6 bases). V lost 5 bases to trimming and J lost 1 base, with 15 bases between them. Germline lookup yields CDR1 ENHRY and CDR2 SYGVKD. This CDR3 is 15 amino acids long. The CDR3 loop is CAISPSGEASYEQYF. The CDR3 DNA sequence: TGTGCCATCAGTCCCTCGGGGGAGGCTTCCTACGAGCAGTACTTC.

This clone was seen only a few times. The sample has other DNA sequences that encode this CDR3 too. This chain uses TRBV9 with TRBJ2-3; tentatively, D is TRBD2 (5 bases). The germline V and J ends were trimmed by 4 bases and 3 bases, with 9 bases remaining between them. Looked up from germline, CDR1 is SGDLS and CDR2 is YYNGEE. This CDR3 has 13 amino acids. Written as DNA, the CDR3 is TGTGCCAGCAGCCCCAGCGGTACAGATACGCAGTATTTT. Translated, it gives CASSPSGTDTQYF.

This chain's CDR3 is CASSPPDKARTEAFF. CDR3 nucleotide sequence: TGCGCCAGCAGCCCGCCGGACAAGGCGAGGACTGAAGCTTTCTTT. This chain uses TRBV4-1 with TRBJ1-1, with D maybe TRBD1 (5 bases). The CDR3 is made up of 15 amino acids. Germline CDR1 MGHRA, CDR2 YSYEKL. V lost 4 bases to trimming and J lost 5 bases, with 17 bases between them.

The chain is built from TRBV7-9 and TRBJ1-1; no clear D. The CDR3 spans 9 residues. The V gene lost 8 bases and the J gene lost 3 bases, with 1 base spanning the gap. Per germline, CDR1 SEHNR and CDR2 FQNEAQ (reference sequence). CDR3 nucleotides: TGTGCCAGCGACACTGAAGCTTTCTTT. Amino acid sequence: CASDTEAFF.

J is TRBJ2-5 and V is TRBV7-9; D is unresolved. This CDR3 spans 11 amino acids. The germline CDR1 and CDR2 sequences are SEHNR and FQNEAQ (reference sequence). V was cut by 5 bases and J by 5 bases, with 6 bases left in between. CDR3 sequence (DNA): TGTGCCAGCAGCATAGGGGAGACCCAGTACTTC. Its protein product is CASSIGETQYF. Using reference TRBV7-9 and TRBJ2-5 for the parts outside the CDR3, the full variable domain is DTGVSQNPRHKITKRGQNVTFRCDPISEHNRLYWYRQTLGQGPEFLTYFQNEAQLEKSRLLSDRFSAERPKGSFSTLEIQRTEQGDSAMYLCASSIGETQYFGPGTRLLVL.

V gene TRBV19 combines with J gene TRBJ1-2, with a weak D call TRBD1 (6 bases). The germline V gene encodes CDR1 LNHDA and CDR2 SQIVND (reference sequence). The CDR3 is made up of 15 amino acids. The V end lost 2 bases, the J end lost 4 bases, and 14 bases lay between the germline ends. CDR3 residues: CASSISFGGSYGYTF. DNA of the CDR3: TGTGCCAGTAGTATATCGTTCGGGGGCAGCTATGGCTACACCTTC.

This clone was counted between two and nine times. Distinct nucleotide sequences in the sample also encode this CDR3. CDR3 in DNA: TGCGCCAGCAGCCGGACAGGGGGTAGCTACGAGCAGTACTTC. This translates into CASSRTGGSYEQYF. The chain carries TRBV5-1 and TRBJ2-7; TRBD1 agrees at 10 bases. The CDR3 length is 14 residues. J gave up 3 bases and V 4 bases, and 4 bases lay outside the gene matches. CDR1 and CDR2 from the germline V gene are SGHRS and YFSETQ. The variable domain in full, completed from reference TRBV5-1 and TRBJ2-7, reads KAGVTQTPRYLIKTRGQQVTLSCSPISGHRSVSWYQQTPGQGLQFLFEYFSETQRNKGNFPGRFSGRQFSNSRSEMNVSTLELGDSALYLCASSRTGGSYEQYFGPGTRLTVT.

A note on this clone: One end of the junction does not line up with germline, which may come from a read error. Other DNA sequences from this sample encode an identical CDR3 as well. CDR3 region: CASSLQPRQGNQPQHF. The CDR3 DNA is TGTGCCAGCAGTTTGCAACCGAGACAGGGCAACCAGCCCCAGCATTTT. V is TRBV28 and J is TRBJ1-5; 7 nucleotides line up with TRBD1. Germline assignment: CDR1 MDHEN and CDR2 SYDVKM. This CDR3 has 16 residues. Full variable domain (missing parts from reference TRBV28 and TRBJ1-5): DVKVTQSSRYLVKRTGEKVFLECVQDMDHENMFWYRQDPGLGLRLIYFSYDVKMKEKGDIPEGYSVSREKKERFSLILESASTNQTSMYLCASSLQPRQGNQPQHFGDGTRLSIL.

The V and J genes are TRBV10-3 and TRBJ2-7; D is perhaps TRBD1 (6 bases). V lost 4 bases to trimming and J lost 5 bases, with 15 bases between them. The germline gives CDR1 ENHRY, CDR2 SYGVKD. The CDR3 covers 14 residues. The CDR3 DNA follows: TGTGCCATCAGTGTAGGACAGCGTGTGGACGAGCAGTACTTC. As protein: CAISVGQRVDEQYF.

The rearrangement joins TRBV2 to TRBJ2-5, with 11 bases matching TRBD1. Germline trimming cut 6 bases from V and 3 bases from J; bases unmatched to any gene: 15. CDR1 is SNHLY, CDR2 FYNNEI, per germline. There are 18 residues in the CDR3. The CDR3 DNA reads as TGTGCCAGCAGCGCAAGGACAGGGGGCAGTAAAGGGAAAGAGACCCAGTACTTC. Its protein product is CASSARTGGSKGKETQYF.

The CDR3 loop reads CASPGAGCLSRETQYF. The CDR3 DNA reads as TGTGCCAGTCCTGGTGCGGGCTGCCTGTCTCGTGAGACCCAGTACTTC. The V and J genes are TRBV6-4 and TRBJ2-5, with D possibly being TRBD2 (5 bases). The CDR3 contains 16 residues. Germline V gives CDR1 MRHNA, CDR2 SNTAGT. The V gene lost 9 bases and the J gene lost 5 bases, with 25 bases spanning the gap.

This clone was seen only a few times. The chain recombines TRBV2 with TRBJ1-2, with a possible D match to TRBD1 (6 bases). Germline V lookup: CDR1 SNHLY, CDR2 FYNNEI. The CDR3 is 18 residues long. The ends were cut back, 7 bases at V and 7 bases at J, with 31 bases in the middle. CDR3 region: CASKSPPGQYEDRGGYTF. DNA of the CDR3: TGTGCCAGCAAATCCCCCCCCGGACAGTACGAGGACCGAGGTGGCTACACCTTC.

This clone has more than one count but fewer than ten. The V gene is TRBV9, the J gene TRBJ2-1; 7 bases fit TRBD1. CDR3 length equals 15 residues. Germline assignment: CDR1 SGDLS and CDR2 YYNGEE. Unmatched junction bases numbered 16, after V lost 4 bases and J lost 12 bases. The CDR3 nucleotides are TGTGCCAGCAGCCCTCGACAGGGCCGTGACACTCGGCAGTTCTTC. Amino acid sequence: CASSPRQGRDTRQFF.

The chain recombines TRBV19 with TRBJ2-1; 13 bases fit TRBD2. CDR1 is LNHDA, CDR2 SQIVND, per germline (reference sequence). The CDR3 consists of 15 residues. V lost 7 bases to trimming and J lost 8 bases; unmatched junction nucleotides: 8. In nucleotides, the CDR3 is TGTGCCAGTACCCTTGGGACTAGCGGGATGGATGAGCAGTTCTTC. It yields the protein CASTLGTSGMDEQFF.

This clone has just a few counts. The chain combines TRBV18 with TRBJ1-1, with D perhaps matching TRBD1 (6 bases). This CDR3 contains 15 residues. From germline, CDR1 is KGHSH and CDR2 LQKENI. Trimming shortened V by 3 bases and J by 6 bases, and 17 bases separated the two germline ends. Here the CDR3 reads CASSPLPQGAAEAFF. The CDR3, as DNA: TGTGCCAGCTCACCCCTCCCACAGGGAGCGGCTGAAGCTTTCTTT.

In DNA form, the CDR3 reads TGTGCCTGGGGACGGGGCAGCCACACCGGGGAGCTGTTTTTT. It encodes CAWGRGSHTGELFF. V is TRBV30 and J is TRBJ2-2; either TRBD1 or TRBD2 may fit D (5 bases each). The germline CDR1 and CDR2 sequences are GTSNPN and SVGIG (reference sequence). CDR3 length equals 14 residues. The V gene lost 5 bases and the J gene lost 3 bases, with 13 bases spanning the gap.

The genes are TRBV19 and TRBJ2-2; 7 nucleotides match TRBD1. Germline trimming cut 3 bases from V and 0 bases from J; bases unmatched to any gene: 4. The CDR3 extends over 16 amino acids. Germline V gene lookup returns CDR1 LNHDA and CDR2 SQIVND (reference sequence). The CDR3 loop is CASSITGQTNTGELFF. The CDR3 nucleotides read TGTGCCAGTAGTATCACGGGACAGACGAACACCGGGGAGCTGTTTTTT.

J is TRBJ2-1 and V is TRBV4-1, with 13 bases aligning to TRBD2. V lost 1 base to trimming and J lost 7 bases; unmatched junction nucleotides: 7. This CDR3 comprises 17 residues. CDR1 and CDR2 (germline): MGHRA, YSYEKL. The CDR3 protein is CASSQGRTSGSGNEQFF. DNA of the CDR3: TGCGCCAGCAGCCAAGGTCGGACTAGCGGGAGTGGAAATGAGCAGTTCTTC.

As to this clone: Other DNA variants within this sample encode the same CDR3. This chain links TRBV5-1 with TRBJ2-5, with a tentative D call TRBD2 (6 bases). Trimming left V 0 bases short and J 2 bases short, with 8 bases between. CDR1 and CDR2 (germline): SGHRS, YFSETQ. The CDR3 extends over 14 amino acids. CDR3 in DNA: TGCGCCAGCAGCTTGGAGGGAGGTCAAGAGACCCAGTACTTC. This encodes CASSLEGGQETQYF.

The chain is built from TRBV10-3 and TRBJ2-7; 9 nucleotides line up with TRBD2. CDR3 length: 15 residues. CDR1 and CDR2 (germline): ENHRY, SYGVKD. Losses at the gene ends were 2 bases for V and 4 bases for J; bases not matched to a gene: 6. CDR3 region: CAISERGGVSYEQYF. As DNA, the CDR3 is TGTGCCATCAGTGAGCGCGGGGGGGTTTCTTACGAGCAGTACTTC.

This chain connects TRBV16 to TRBJ2-7, with 9 bases identical to TRBD2. The V gene end was trimmed by 1 base and the J gene end by 4 bases; junction bases not matched to a gene: 5. CDR1 is KGHSY and CDR2 is FQNENV in the germline V gene. The CDR3 runs 15 residues. CDR3 DNA: TGTGCCAGCAGCCAATTAAGGACTAGCGCATACGAGCAGTACTTC. Protein sequence: CASSQLRTSAYEQYF.

A few counts support this clone. The chain is built from TRBV30 and TRBJ1-2; TRBD1 matches 7 bases. There are 12 residues in the CDR3. Germline V lookup: CDR1 GTSNPN, CDR2 SVGIG (reference sequence). With V trimmed by 6 bases and J by 6 bases, 7 bases remained unmatched. The CDR3 spells CACPQGGNGYTF. CDR3 DNA: TGTGCCTGCCCTCAGGGGGGGAATGGCTACACCTTC.

The V gene is TRBV5-5, the J gene TRBJ2-1; 8 nucleotides match TRBD1. Germline values: CDR1 SGHKS, CDR2 YYEKEE (reference sequence). V trimming: 5 bases; J trimming: 7 bases; junction bases outside the gene matches: 14. This CDR3 region has 16 residues. The CDR3 spells CASRGAGTGFGNEQFF. CDR3 in DNA: TGTGCCAGCAGGGGGGCCGGGACAGGCTTCGGGAATGAGCAGTTCTTC. Complete variable domain (other parts from reference TRBV5-5 and TRBJ2-1): DAGVTQSPTHLIKTRGQQVTLRCSPISGHKSVSWYQQVLGQGPQFIFQYYEKEERGRGNFPDRFSARQFPNYSSELNVNALLLGDSALYLCASRGAGTGFGNEQFFGPGTRLTVL.

The chain uses TRBV2 and TRBJ2-3, with 9 bases fitting TRBD2. The V gene end was trimmed by 11 bases and the J gene end by 2 bases; junction bases not matched to a gene: 11. The germline gives CDR1 SNHLY, CDR2 FYNNEI. The length of the CDR3 is 15 residues. CDR3 sequence (DNA): TGTGCCGGTTCTCTAGCGGGGTGGGACACAGATACGCAGTATTTT. The encoded protein is CAGSLAGWDTDTQYF.

The genes are TRBV6-1 and TRBJ1-2; a weak D match, TRBD1 (5 bases). Trimming shortened V by 3 bases and J by 1 base, and 6 bases separated the two germline ends. CDR1 is MNHNS, CDR2 SASEGT, per germline. This CDR3 contains 13 residues. CDR3 coding DNA: TGTGCCAGCAGTGAGGACATTAACTATGGCTACACCTTC. Its protein is CASSEDINYGYTF.

The rearrangement links TRBV28 to TRBJ1-6; D remains unclear. V shed 6 bases and J shed 0 bases, with 21 bases lying between them. CDR1 is MDHEN and CDR2 is SYDVKM in the germline V gene. The CDR3 loop spans 19 amino acids. CDR3 amino acids: CASRVVGTTPSSYNSPLHF. DNA for the CDR3: TGTGCCAGCAGGGTAGTGGGTACCACCCCAAGCTCCTATAATTCACCCCTCCACTTT.